This T cell receptor (beta chain) was sequenced for a study of shared clonotypes between healthy human individuals. Researchers divided each subset's genomic DNA evenly across several immunoSEQ plates. Assay used: immunoSEQ multiplex PCR; TCRdb lists only in-frame clones, some missing. The sample has more than 1 million clones, about four fifths seen once. This clone was recorded a few times. Its antigen is unknown. V gave up 2 bases and J gave up 7 bases; unmatched junction bases: 13. This CDR3 has 17 amino acids. Per germline, CDR1 SGHVT and CDR2 SQSDAQ. Study-level results: The genetic and exposure-history diversity represented was limited by few donors.

The TCR originated in a man younger than 35 in good health. Some clones in this sample may be carry-over from other donors' samples. The chain recombines TRBV7-4 with TRBJ2-1; 8 positions match TRBD1. The material sequenced was memory CD4+ T cells from PBMCs. Subset meaning: CD45RA-negative fraction. CDR3 DNA: TGTGCCAGCAGCTTACCTCTTGGGCAGGGGGCGCTGAATGAGCAGTTCTTC. Amino acid sequence: CASSLPLGQGALNEQFF.